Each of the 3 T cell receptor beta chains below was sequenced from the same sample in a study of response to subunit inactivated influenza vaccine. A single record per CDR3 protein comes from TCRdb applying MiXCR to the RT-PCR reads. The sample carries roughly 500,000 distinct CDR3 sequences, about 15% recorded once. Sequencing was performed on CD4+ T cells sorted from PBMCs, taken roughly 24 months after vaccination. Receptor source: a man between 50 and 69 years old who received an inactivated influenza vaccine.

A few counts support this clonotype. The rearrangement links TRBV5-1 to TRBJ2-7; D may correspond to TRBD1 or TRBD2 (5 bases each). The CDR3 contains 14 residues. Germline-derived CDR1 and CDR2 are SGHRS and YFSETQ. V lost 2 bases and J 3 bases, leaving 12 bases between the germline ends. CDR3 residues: CASSFRDGNYEQYF. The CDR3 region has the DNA TGCGCCAGCAGCTTCCGGGACGGTAACTACGAGCAGTACTTC.

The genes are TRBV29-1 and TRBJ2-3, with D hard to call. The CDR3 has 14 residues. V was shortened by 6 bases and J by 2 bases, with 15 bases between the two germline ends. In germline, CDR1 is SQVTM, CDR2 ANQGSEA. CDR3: CSVPYSENTDTQYF. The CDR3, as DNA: TGCAGCGTGCCATACTCGGAAAACACAGATACGCAGTATTTT.

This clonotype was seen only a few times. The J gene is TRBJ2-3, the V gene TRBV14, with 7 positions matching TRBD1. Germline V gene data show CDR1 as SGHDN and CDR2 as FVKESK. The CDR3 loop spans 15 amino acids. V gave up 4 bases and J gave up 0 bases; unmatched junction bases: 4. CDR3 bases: TGTGCCAGCAGCCCCCGGACAGGTAGCACAGATACGCAGTATTTT. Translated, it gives CASSPRTGSTDTQYF.